The clone carrying this TCR beta chain has just a few counts. The data derive from a study of blood T cell repertoires in COVID-19. About the study: Spain, Italy and the United States supplied samples that represented acute and convalescent COVID-19. In each case, the material was cDNA or gDNA derived from T cells, B-cell-depleted T cells, or PBMCs.

CDR1 and CDR2 from the germline V gene are LGHNA and YNFKEQ. V dropped 0 bases and J dropped 12 bases, with 7 bases sitting between them. CDR3 length: 11 amino acids. How the authors handled the data: Amplified reference gene primers provided the basis for estimating nucleated cell counts. Assay: immunoSEQ multiplex PCR; the TCRdb copy retains only in-frame clones and omits some. That table gives V, J and clone size, and the DNA gave D and trimming. The repertoire has under 200,000 clones, 80% to 85% of them found once; the top ten carry around an eighth. The chain has TRBV4-2 and TRBJ2-3; D is ambiguous. The specimen sequenced was peripheral blood. This clonotype was obtained from a man younger than 35 with active or convalescent COVID-19. CDR3 bases: TGTGCCAGCAGCCAAGACAGAATCCAGTATTTT. This sequence encodes CASSQDRIQYF.